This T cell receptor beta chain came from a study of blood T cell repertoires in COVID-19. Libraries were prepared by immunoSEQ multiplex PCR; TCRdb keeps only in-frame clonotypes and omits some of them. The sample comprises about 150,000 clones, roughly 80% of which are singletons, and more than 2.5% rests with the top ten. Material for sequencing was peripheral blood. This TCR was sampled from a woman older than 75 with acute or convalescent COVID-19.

The CDR3 region has the DNA TGTGCCAGCAGTTTGGGGGGGGAAAATGAGCAGTTCTTC. It specifies CASSLGGENEQFF. The rearrangement links TRBV12-3 or TRBV12-4 to TRBJ2-1, with 7 bases identical to TRBD2. The V gene end was trimmed by 3 bases and the J gene end by 7 bases; junction bases not matched to a gene: 3. There are 13 residues in the CDR3.